This TCR beta chain was sequenced during a study of cytomegalovirus exposure and HLA in healthy donors. As for the study in general: Caucasian-associated ancestry cluster membership applied to 75% to 85% of several hundred genotyped donors.

Broader study findings: Within an earlier analysis, most TCR beta V segments proved productive either about 90% or about 30% of the time. Relative to the approximately 680-donor mean, N-insertions were reportedly fewer in an Asian-associated ancestry cluster in a later analysis.

In the case of this clone: What it binds is not known.

The primer mix had 60 Vbeta and 13 Jbeta primers. Profiling relied on immunoSEQ multiplex PCR, and the TCRdb table lists in-frame clones only, not all of them. The sample holds fewer than 250,000 clones, roughly 87% seen once. V lost 5 bases and J 6 bases, leaving 16 bases between the germline ends. The CDR3 totals 14 residues. In germline, CDR1 is MDHEN, CDR2 SYDVKM. Sequenced input: PBMCs. The clonotype comes from a boy under 10 years old in good health and CMV-seronegative. The chain couples TRBV28 to TRBJ1-1; D not resolved. CDR3 DNA sequence: TGTGCCAGCAGTCTCCCAACAGCTCGCGCTGAAGCTTTCTTT. It encodes CASSLPTARAEAFF.